The clone carrying this T cell receptor beta chain occurred once. Its antigen remains unidentified. The V gene lost 0 bases and the J gene lost 0 bases, with 22 bases spanning the gap. This CDR3 comprises 20 residues. Germline V gene data show CDR1 as SGHKS and CDR2 as YYEKEE (reference sequence). The protocol was immunoSEQ multiplex PCR, while the TCRdb copy is restricted to in-frame clones and leaves out a portion. The sample contains approximately 100,000 clones, roughly 92% of which appear only once. This specimen comes from a study of T cell responses to AZD1222 COVID-19 vaccine. Study conclusions and caveats: Increases in Spike-specific TCR breadth and depth were seen after two AZD1222 doses. The study sampled repertoires only after the peak T cell response. Donors in the cohort were predominantly white British and more often female, and clonal diversity was possibly underestimated.

Sequenced here: peripheral blood, sampled on day 0 of AZD1222 vaccination. V and J are TRBV5-5 and TRBJ2-1; no definite D call. The sequence derives from an adult in good health. CDR3 sequence: CASSLDPAYRSDPSYNEQFF. The CDR3 region has the DNA TGTGCCAGCAGCTTGGATCCCGCCTATCGATCGGACCCCTCCTACAATGAGCAGTTCTTC. Full variable domain (remainder filled in from reference TRBV5-5 and TRBJ2-1): DAGVTQSPTHLIKTRGQQVTLRCSPISGHKSVSWYQQVLGQGPQFIFQYYEKEERGRGNFPDRFSARQFPNYSSELNVNALLLGDSALYLCASSLDPAYRSDPSYNEQFFGPGTRLTVL.